Listed here are 9 T cell receptor beta chains from one sample, sequenced in a study of T cells in Graves' hyperthyroidism and ophthalmopathy. RNA transcripts were the template for amplifying TCR beta CDR3 regions. HTBI primers were the set used in a first-round RT-PCR of the TCR CDR3. TCRdb used MiXCR to reprocess the multiplex PCR reads, holding one entry per CDR3 protein. The sample contains around 380,000 distinct CDR3 sequences, about 14% of which appear only once. Sequencing used blood. All receptors derive from a man younger than 40 with Graves' hyperthyroidism that later progressed to Graves' ophthalmopathy.

V and J are TRBV24-1 and TRBJ2-3; possible D gene TRBD1, 5 bases. The CDR3 consists of 14 residues. Germline loops: CDR1 KGHDR, CDR2 SFDVKD. The germline V and J ends were trimmed by 5 bases and 1 base, with 9 bases remaining between them. Here the CDR3 DNA reads TGTGCCACCAGTGTTACAGGAGGCACAGATACGCAGTATTTT. It specifies CATSVTGGTDTQYF.

In this sample, this clonotype turned up a few times. This may arise from a read error, as a much more abundant clone is one base away. The chain joins TRBV11-2 to TRBJ2-7; 10 nucleotides match TRBD2. V was pared by 0 bases and J by 5 bases, with 7 bases of the junction left unmatched. This CDR3 region has 16 residues. The germline V gene encodes CDR1 SGHAT and CDR2 FQNNGV. The CDR3 loop reads CASSLDGLAVDDEQYF. For the CDR3, the DNA is TGTGCCAGCAGCTTAGATGGACTAGCGGTGGACGACGAGCAGTACTTC.

On this clonotype itself: A much more abundant neighbour one base away suggests this may be a read error. The chain employs TRBV5-1 and TRBJ2-7; 7 nucleotides line up with TRBD1. The CDR3 is 13 residues long. Germline values: CDR1 SGHRS, CDR2 YFSETQ. This CDR3 is CASSGTDPYEQHF. CDR3 coding DNA: TGCGCCAGCAGCGGGACAGATCCCTACGAGCAGCACTTC.

The rearrangement uses TRBV3-1 and TRBJ2-3; TRBD1 aligns across 7 bases. The CDR3 is 16 residues long. Germline lookup yields CDR1 LGHDT and CDR2 YNNKEL (reference sequence). V shed 0 bases, J shed 3 bases, and the junction held 6 bases outside the gene matches. The CDR3 DNA sequence: TGTGCCAGCAGCCAAGATCAGGGGGTCGGGACAGATACGCAGTATTTT. It yields the protein CASSQDQGVGTDTQYF.

This clonotype was observed at least ten times. The chain employs TRBV6-1 and TRBJ1-4; D is perhaps TRBD1 (5 bases). V was trimmed by 7 bases and J by 6 bases, leaving 15 bases between them. Germline CDR1 MNHNS, CDR2 SASEGT. The CDR3 is 14 residues long. The CDR3 DNA reads as TGTGCCAGCACCCCGGGGGGTGCTCATGAAAAACTGTTTTTT. This gives the protein CASTPGGAHEKLFF.

This chain joins TRBV4-1 and TRBJ2-2; 10 bases map to TRBD2. This CDR3 is built from 16 residues. CDR1 MGHRA and CDR2 YSYEKL come from the germline V gene. V gave up 0 bases and J gave up 3 bases; unmatched junction bases: 1. The CDR3 here is CASSQEGLAYTGELFF. CDR3 sequence (DNA): TGCGCCAGCAGCCAAGAGGGACTAGCGTACACCGGGGAGCTGTTTTTT.

The V call is TRBV6-4, the J call TRBJ1-2; a weak D match, TRBD1 (5 bases). V was cut by 3 bases and J by 1 base, with 15 bases left in between. Germline values: CDR1 MRHNA, CDR2 SNTAGT. This CDR3 spans 16 amino acids. In nucleotides, the CDR3 is TGTGCCAGCAGTGAAACAGGAGCTCAACTTAACTATGGCTACACCTTC. Protein sequence: CASSETGAQLNYGYTF.

This clonotype was counted many times. CDR3 region: CASSTRTGVNTEAFF. In DNA form, the CDR3 reads TGTGCCAGCAGTACCCGGACAGGGGTGAACACTGAAGCTTTCTTT. This chain uses TRBV12-3 or TRBV12-4 with TRBJ1-1, with TRBD1 matching 9 bases. The CDR3 covers 15 residues. V was pared by 5 bases and J by 0 bases, with 4 bases of the junction left unmatched.

This clonotype was found many times. The J gene is TRBJ2-7, the V gene TRBV18; 9 positions agree with TRBD1. Losses at the gene ends were 5 bases for V and 3 bases for J; bases not matched to a gene: 8. This CDR3 is built from 15 residues. Germline CDR1 KGHSH, CDR2 LQKENI. The CDR3 protein is CASSEIGQGSYEQYF. CDR3 sequence (DNA): TGTGCCAGCTCAGAGATAGGACAGGGGAGCTACGAGCAGTACTTC.